This TCR beta chain was found in a study of human T cells and chemical hapten exposure (dated by TCRdb to 2020 to 2023). In terms of the full investigation: For sensitization, 2% DPC in acetone was applied to a 2 cm by 2 cm area of upper inner arm skin. Throughout the study period of about 22 weeks, patients also received therapeutic DPC doses to the scalp every week. Patch tests used Finn chambers with 0.01% DPC on the upper back, scored after 6 days by International Contact Dermatitis Research Group standards. Most of the patients in the cohort were female, and the cohort covered alopecia areata with under or over 50% scalp involvement, alopecia totalis and alopecia universalis. The libraries were sequenced as a pool, and the TCR yield per sample differed mostly because of small variations in library volumes within the pool. This study followed changes in the peripheral blood TCR repertoire in vivo during primary and secondary sensitization of alopecia patients to the hapten diphenylcyclopropenone (DPC). Blood samples were taken from patients before sensitization (week 0) and then at 2, 6 and about 24 weeks after DPC sensitization. For TCR sequencing, blood came from over 25 alopecia patients at anywhere from one to four time points (pre-sensitization, 2, 6 and 24 weeks). General study outcomes and caveats: Alopecia, a presumed autoimmune disease, was present in all patients, so the immune response of the patients might differ from that of healthy individuals. The number of TCRs above 1 in 1000 frequency did not change with DPC sensitization; there was no evidence of global repertoire structure alterations. Compared with pre-sensitization or healthy control sets, expanded TCRs formed significantly more large CDR3 similarity clusters, which is consistent with antigen-driven responses. Repeated subsampling changed both the strength of the expansion versus patch-test correlation and the threshold at which the correlation became significant. A positive correlation was found between the number of PT1 expanded TCRs and patch test score, with significance reached at thresholds 8, 16 and 32 but not 4.

As encoded in the germline V gene (reference sequence), CDR1 is DFQATT while CDR2 is SNEGSKA. The CDR3 sequence holds 15 residues, the cysteine and phenylalanine included. The retained sequence is limited to the CDR3, 45 bases, with the frame set at the first base. The junction shows trimming of 0 bases on V and 2 bases on J, and the gene matches do not reach 6 bases of it. The library was built by means of RACE. Data came from a NextSeq 500. During library preparation, unique molecular identifiers were attached to individual cDNA molecules so that TCRs could be counted quantitatively and reproducibly. Both TCR alpha and TCR beta chains were sequenced from each blood RNA sample. The authors' analysis ran thus. The median number of TCRs per sample was 85,000 to 100,000, ranging from about 20,000 to 690,600. The Decombinator software suite was used to annotate the V, J and CDR3 of the TCR reads. For PS versus PT1 abundance plots, all samples were subsampled to the same number of TCRs (28,000). Expanded TCRs were defined as absent before sensitization and observed at least eight times at the 2-week time point. TCRdb reprocessing: public reads trimmed at Q25 with fastp, clones called with MiXCR, in-frame beta chains kept. Every entry covers one CDR3 protein and lists the most common genes and DNA from its rows. The V and J calls were not made by the authors but by TCRdb's processing. The sample records about 82,000 distinct CDR3 sequences, 10% to 11% of which are singletons. Roughly 3.7% of the sample rests with the top ten.

This sample's time point label indicates: patch test 3, about 24 weeks after DPC sensitization. Interpreted using the paper, the treatment or condition label stands for: therapeutic diphenylcyclopropenone sensitization with weekly scalp DPC. At each patch-test visit, blood was drawn before the patch test was applied. To be eligible, patients had to be aged 18 to 70, diagnosed with alopecia and judged suitable for DPC therapy, while pregnant patients were excluded. Unfractionated whole blood was collected in Tempus Blood RNA tubes, and total RNA was extracted from that blood. This clonotype has just a few counts. Its specific antigen is unknown. No per-base quality is available; no much larger clone lies one base away.

This clonotype was sampled from a woman between 50 and 59 years old with alopecia areata. Some clones in this sample may be carry-over from other donors' samples. Sequenced material: whole blood, taken in connection with sensitization to the hapten diphenylcyclopropenone (DPC). This sequence uses TRBV20-1 and TRBJ2-5; the central 7 bases match TRBD2. The CDR3 loop reads CSARDQASGQETQYF. The DNA reads as follows: TGCAGTGCTAGAGATCAGGCTAGCGGACAAGAGACCCAGTACTTC.